This T cell receptor (beta chain) was sequenced during a study of T cell repertoires in cytomegalovirus infection (dated by TCRdb to the late 2010s). With respect to the entire study: Donor HLA type was relevant to the analysis, as public TCR beta signatures indicated carriage of CMV infection together with the matching HLA type.

What the study reported, not specific to this receptor: Carriers of CMV infection plus the relevant HLA type were discriminated by the cumulative frequency of public TCR beta family members in the study cohort and in an independent approximately 340-donor cohort. In the ex vivo response, HLA-C-restricted CMV-specific TCR beta clonotypes were dominant, and in two of eight donors the single most frequent clonotype came from this HLA-C-restricted group.

This clonotype was observed many times. It has no known antigen specificity. Per-nucleotide qualities are absent, and no much larger clonotype sits a single base away. Instrument used: Illumina HiSeq 1500. TCRdb itself trimmed the public reads at Q25 with fastp, ran MiXCR and retained productive beta chains. Rows are unified per CDR3 protein, each entry keeping the most common DNA and genes. Recorded for this sample are 490,000 or so distinct CDR3 sequences; 11% of them occurred a single time. Roughly 10% of the sample belongs to the ten largest clones. Trimming removed 3 bases from V and 0 bases from J, leaving 11 bases between the germline ends. Reading from cysteine to phenylalanine, the CDR3 counts 16 amino acids. Of all the DNA, just the CDR3 is kept, 48 bases in frame from base 1. The germline V gene gives CDR1 as SGHAT and CDR2 as FQNNGV.

Sequencing was done on a sample of PBMCs. This chain joins TRBV11-2 to TRBJ1-4, with the D gene call left open. The TCR originated in a human donor in good health (CMV status not recorded). Some clones in this sample may be carry-over from other donors' samples. The DNA sequence is as follows: TGTGCCAGCAGCTTTGGAGTTCGTGCAACTAATGAAAAACTGTTTTTT. It codes for CASSFGVRATNEKLFF.